This entry lists 8 T cell receptor beta chains sequenced from one sample in a study of technical replicates of blood from a handful of donors. Produced via immunoSEQ multiplex PCR; TCRdb's table is partial and in-frame only. The repertoire holds around 68,000 clones, 95% to 97% seen once, with under 0.3% in the top ten. The sequencing sample was made of T cells isolated from PBMCs. The receptors here all came from a human donor in good health.

V usage is TRBV4-1 and J usage is TRBJ1-1; 9 bases are a match to TRBD1. Losses at the gene ends were 2 bases for V and 2 bases for J; bases not matched to a gene: 6. Germline assignment: CDR1 MGHRA and CDR2 YSYEKL. The CDR3 totals 16 residues. CDR3 DNA sequence: TGCGCCAGCAGCCAACTACAGGGGGCGCCTAACACTGAAGCTTTCTTT. Translation: CASSQLQGAPNTEAFF.

The V gene is TRBV30, the J gene TRBJ2-2; tentatively, D is TRBD1 (5 bases). Per germline, CDR1 GTSNPN and CDR2 SVGIG (reference sequence). Trimming removed 3 bases from V and 5 bases from J, with 7 bases in between. The CDR3 loop spans 12 amino acids. CDR3 protein: CAWRRGTGELFF. For the CDR3, the DNA is TGTGCCTGGAGAAGGGGAACCGGGGAGCTGTTTTTT. Based on the CDR3 plus reference TRBV30 and TRBJ2-2, the full variable domain is SQTIHQWPATLVQPVGSPLSLECTVEGTSNPNLYWYRQAAGRGLQLLFYSVGIGQISSEVPQNLSASRPQDRQFILSSKKLLLSDSGFYLCAWRRGTGELFFGEGSRLTVL.

This chain links TRBV15 with TRBJ2-1; 7 bases are shared with TRBD2. Trimming removed 5 bases from V and 4 bases from J; junction bases left unmatched: 11. CDR3 length equals 16 residues. Germline V lookup: CDR1 LNHNV, CDR2 YYDKDF (reference sequence). Here the CDR3 reads CATSQGKLAPYNEQFF. In DNA, the CDR3 is TGTGCCACCAGCCAAGGGAAACTAGCGCCTTACAATGAGCAGTTCTTC.

This clone was found once. The chain employs TRBV4-1 and TRBJ2-5; D might be TRBD2 (6 bases). The CDR3 length is 17 residues. The V gene's germline CDR1 is MGHRA and CDR2 YSYEKL. With 4 bases removed from V and 2 bases from J, the gap between germline ends came to 20 bases. The CDR3 DNA sequence: TGCGCCAGCAGCCCCATCATAATTCGGGAGATTCAAGAGACCCAGTACTTC. Its translation: CASSPIIIREIQETQYF.

Points on this clone: An end of the junction differs from the germline gene, which may be a read error. The chain employs TRBV7-7 and TRBJ2-7; D perhaps matches TRBD2 (7 bases). This CDR3 contains 13 residues. The germline V gene encodes CDR1 SSHAT and CDR2 FNYEAQ (reference sequence). The CDR3 loop is CASSLGEGDEQYF. CDR3 in DNA: TGTGCTAGCAGCTTAGGGGAGGGGGACGAGCAGTACTTC.

V is TRBV27 and J is TRBJ2-5; the D is unclear. The CDR3 contains 12 residues. The V end was cut by 0 bases, the J end by 4 bases, with 3 bases between. Germline values: CDR1 MNHEY, CDR2 SMNVEV (reference sequence). The CDR3: CASSLSGETQYF. CDR3 in DNA: TGTGCCAGCAGTTTATCCGGAGAGACCCAGTACTTC.

The gene calls are TRBV4-3 and TRBJ2-3; TRBD1 matches 9 bases. The length of the CDR3 is 17 residues. CDR1 is LGHNA, CDR2 YSLEER, per germline. Trimming removed 4 bases from V and 4 bases from J; junction bases left unmatched: 12. The CDR3 here is CASSLNPGQGSADTQYF. The CDR3 coding sequence is TGCGCCAGCAGCCTCAATCCGGGACAGGGTTCTGCAGATACGCAGTATTTT.

The gene calls are TRBV7-9 and TRBJ1-2; the D gene is possibly TRBD1 (6 bases). Looked up from germline, CDR1 is SEHNR and CDR2 is FQNEAQ (reference sequence). Between the trimmed V and J ends, which lost 6 bases and 8 bases, there was a span of 19 bases. The CDR3 covers 14 residues. The CDR3 DNA sequence: TGTGCCAGCAGAAGGGTTGGACAGAAAAGGGGCTACACCTTC. Translating it yields CASRRVGQKRGYTF.